Following are 27 T cell receptor beta chains from one sample sequenced in a study of T cell responses to AZD1222 COVID-19 vaccine. Here immunoSEQ multiplex PCR was the method, and the copy in TCRdb shows in-frame clones only, minus some. The sample includes more than 95,000 clones, 85% to 95% of them seen just once. The source was peripheral blood, collected on day 0 of AZD1222 vaccination. These receptors were taken from an adult in good health.

The rearrangement joins TRBV5-1 to TRBJ1-6; 7 bases fit TRBD1. Per the germline V gene, CDR1 is SGHRS and CDR2 is YFSETQ. Trimming removed 0 bases from V and 6 bases from J; junction bases left unmatched: 3. The CDR3 spans 15 residues. CDR3 coding DNA: TGCGCCAGCAGCTTGGAAGGGACAGTTAATTCACCCCTCCACTTT. It is translated as CASSLEGTVNSPLHF.

The chain employs TRBV4-1 and TRBJ1-2, with D uncertain. Deletions cut 3 bases from V and 3 bases from J, with 14 bases between. CDR1 and CDR2 (germline): MGHRA, YSYEKL. This CDR3 comprises 15 residues. The CDR3 is CASSHPGERDYGYTF. CDR3 coding DNA: TGCGCCAGCAGCCACCCTGGAGAGAGGGACTATGGCTACACCTTC.

Details on this clone: A junction end diverges from the germline sequence, so it may reflect a read error. The chain is built from TRBV30 and TRBJ2-3; D call uncertain. The CDR3 spans 11 residues. CDR1 and CDR2 from the germline V gene are GTSNPN and SVGIG (reference sequence). The CDR3 region is CAWSSQTLRAF. CDR3 sequence (DNA): TGTGCCTGGAGTTCGCAGACTCTCCGGGCTTTT. Using reference TRBV30 and TRBJ2-3 for the parts outside the CDR3, the full variable domain is SQTIHQWPATLVQPVGSPLSLECTVEGTSNPNLYWYRQAAGRGLQLLFYSVGIGQISSEVPQNLSASRPQDRQFILSSKKLLLSDSGFYLCAWSSQTLRAFGPGTRLTVL.

The J gene is TRBJ1-1, the V gene TRBV27, with a possible D match to TRBD1 (6 bases). With 9 bases removed from V and 1 base from J, the gap between germline ends came to 18 bases. Looked up from germline, CDR1 is MNHEY and CDR2 is SMNVEV (reference sequence). There are 15 residues in the CDR3. CDR3 in amino acids: CASSVTRGTNTEAFF. CDR3 nucleotide sequence: TGTGCCAGTTCCGTCACGAGGGGGACGAACACTGAAGCTTTCTTT.

J is TRBJ1-2 and V is TRBV28, with 9 bases that match TRBD1. The V gene end was trimmed by 6 bases and the J gene end by 8 bases; junction bases not matched to a gene: 10. Germline CDR1 and CDR2: MDHEN and SYDVKM. The CDR3 contains 14 residues. The CDR3 sequence is CASRLRDRVVGYTF. The CDR3 nucleotides are TGTGCCAGCAGACTCCGGGACAGGGTGGTAGGCTACACCTTC.

The chain links TRBV6-4 to TRBJ2-1; D ambiguous. Per the germline V gene, CDR1 is MRHNA and CDR2 is SNTAGT. V was trimmed by 4 bases and J by 10 bases, leaving 14 bases between them. CDR3 length equals 13 residues. The DNA for the CDR3 is TGTGCCAGCAGTGCCCCACCTAACTTAGAGCAGTTCTTC. The encoded protein is CASSAPPNLEQFF.

The chain uses TRBV24-1 and TRBJ2-3; no reliable D call. The germline V gene encodes CDR1 KGHDR and CDR2 SFDVKD. With 0 bases removed from V and 3 bases from J, the gap between germline ends came to 3 bases. The CDR3 contains 13 residues. CDR3: CATSDLGTDTQYF. DNA of the CDR3: TGTGCCACCAGTGATTTGGGTACAGATACGCAGTATTTT.

The genes are TRBV4-1 and TRBJ2-2; 7 bases map to TRBD2. Germline V gene data show CDR1 as MGHRA and CDR2 as YSYEKL. The ends lost 3 bases at V and 5 bases at J; junction bases unmatched: 18. The CDR3 is 19 amino acids. DNA of the CDR3: TGCGCCAGCAGCCAGAACTTGTTCGGACTAGGAGGCAAGACCGGGGAGCTGTTTTTT. This codes for CASSQNLFGLGGKTGELFF.

V usage is TRBV27 and J usage is TRBJ2-7; possibly TRBD2 for D (6 bases). The CDR3 consists of 15 residues. V was shortened by 3 bases and J by 1 base, with 13 bases between the two germline ends. Germline CDR1 is MNHEY and CDR2 is SMNVEV (reference sequence). CDR3: CASSFSRGISYEQYF. The CDR3 DNA follows: TGTGCCAGCAGTTTCTCCCGCGGGATTTCCTACGAGCAGTACTTC.

This clone was detected once. The chain joins TRBV6-5 to TRBJ1-5; tentatively, D is TRBD1 (6 bases). Germline V gene data show CDR1 as MNHEY and CDR2 as SVGAGI. Trimming left V 4 bases short and J 4 bases short, with 17 bases between. The CDR3 length is 16 residues. The CDR3 DNA follows: TGTGCCAGCAGTTCCCTCTTGGGGGGCGGGAATCAGCCCCAGCATTTT. Its translation: CASSSLLGGGNQPQHF.

CDR3 in DNA: TGTGCCAGCAGCTTGAAGGGGAACACTGAAGCTTTCTTT. Its translation is CASSLKGNTEAFF. V is TRBV5-5 and J is TRBJ1-1; D gene unclear. The CDR3 sequence is 13 residues long. Germline CDR1 and CDR2: SGHKS and YYEKEE (reference sequence). Between the trimmed V and J ends, which lost 1 base and 1 base, there was a span of 5 bases.

The chain is built from TRBV19 and TRBJ1-2, with D perhaps matching TRBD1 (6 bases). The V end lost 6 bases, the J end lost 0 bases, and 8 bases lay between the germline ends. CDR3 size: 13 residues. The germline gives CDR1 LNHDA, CDR2 SQIVND (reference sequence). The CDR3 nucleotides read TGTGCCAGTAGGGACAGCGCTAACTATGGCTACACCTTC. Translated: CASRDSANYGYTF.

The chain combines TRBV6-1 with TRBJ2-1, with 8 bases that match TRBD2. Germline V lookup: CDR1 MNHNS, CDR2 SASEGT. The CDR3 totals 15 residues. V was clipped by 3 bases and J by 3 bases; unmatched bases: 4. DNA for the CDR3: TGTGCCAGCAGTGATATGGCGGGGGGCTACAATGAGCAGTTCTTC. The encoded protein is CASSDMAGGYNEQFF.

The chain joins TRBV6-5 to TRBJ2-3, with D tentatively TRBD1 or TRBD2 (5 bases each). This CDR3 contains 11 residues. In germline, CDR1 is MNHEY, CDR2 SVGAGI. Trimming took off 6 bases at V and 4 bases at J, with 5 bases between the two ends. CDR3 in DNA: TGTGCCAGCAGGGGGGCAGATACGCAGTATTTT. Its protein product is CASRGADTQYF.

This clone was observed a single time. This rearrangement joins TRBV7-2 to TRBJ2-1; 9 bases are shared with TRBD2. This CDR3 has 14 amino acids. The V segment lost 6 bases and the J segment 4 bases; nucleotides outside the gene matches: 4. CDR1 is SGHTA and CDR2 is FQGNSA in the germline V gene. CDR3 sequence: CASRPGLAYNEQFF. The DNA for the CDR3 is TGTGCCAGCAGGCCGGGACTAGCTTACAATGAGCAGTTCTTC.

The V gene is TRBV7-8, the J gene TRBJ2-3; D ambiguous. V lost 6 bases and J lost 0, with 16 bases in between. The germline CDR1 and CDR2 sequences are SGHVS and FQNEAQ. CDR3 length: 16 residues. CDR3 sequence (DNA): TGTGCCAGCAGTCCTGGACCGTACACTAGCACAGATACGCAGTATTTT. This codes for CASSPGPYTSTDTQYF. Full variable domain (rest looked up from reference TRBV7-8 and TRBJ2-3): GAGVSQSPRYKVAKRGQDVALRCDPISGHVSLFWYQQALGQGPEFLTYFQNEAQLDKSGLPSDRFFAERPEGSVSTLKIQRTQQEDSAVYLCASSPGPYTSTDTQYFGPGTRLTVL.

V gene TRBV5-5 combines with J gene TRBJ1-4; unclear D gene. Germline assignment: CDR1 SGHKS and CDR2 YYEKEE (reference sequence). Between the trimmed V and J ends, which lost 7 bases and 8 bases, there was a span of 15 bases. The CDR3 loop spans 13 amino acids. CDR3 coding DNA: TGTGCCAGCCGATGGTCCCCGATCGAAAAACTGTTTTTT. Amino acid sequence: CASRWSPIEKLFF.

The chain couples TRBV11-2 to TRBJ1-1; D gene ambiguous. The CDR3 spans 13 residues. Trimming took off 1 base at V and 2 bases at J, with 5 bases between the two ends. CDR1 SGHAT and CDR2 FQNNGV come from the germline V gene. The CDR3 protein is CASSLVLNTEAFF. CDR3 in DNA: TGTGCCAGCAGCTTAGTTTTAAACACTGAAGCTTTCTTT.

J is TRBJ1-1 and V is TRBV30; no reliable D call. Trimming took off 4 bases at V and 5 bases at J, with 11 bases between the two ends. CDR3 length: 12 amino acids. Germline CDR1 GTSNPN, CDR2 SVGIG (reference sequence). The CDR3 region is CAWNGAETEAFF. Here the CDR3 DNA reads TGTGCCTGGAATGGTGCGGAGACTGAAGCTTTCTTT.

This chain links TRBV27 with TRBJ2-1; 7 bases agree with TRBD1. The germline gives CDR1 MNHEY, CDR2 SMNVEV (reference sequence). There are 14 residues in the CDR3. Unmatched junction bases numbered 5, after V lost 2 bases and J lost 7 bases. The DNA for the CDR3 is TGTGCCAGCAGTTTAGAGGACAGGTTTAATGAGCAGTTCTTC. Protein: CASSLEDRFNEQFF.

The V call is TRBV27, the J call TRBJ1-2; D is ambiguous. Germline V gives CDR1 MNHEY, CDR2 SMNVEV (reference sequence). V was cut by 3 bases and J by 8 bases, with 13 bases left in between. The CDR3 extends over 13 amino acids. In nucleotides, the CDR3 is TGTGCCAGCAGTTTTAAAGGAGGATGGGGCTACACCTTC. This encodes CASSFKGGWGYTF.

This chain joins TRBV30 and TRBJ2-2; 11 nucleotides match TRBD2. The CDR3 runs to 16 residues. Per the germline V gene, CDR1 is GTSNPN and CDR2 is SVGIG (reference sequence). V lost 0 bases and J lost 5; bases outside the gene matches: 5. CDR3 sequence: CAWSVLAGALTGELFF. The CDR3 bases are TGTGCCTGGAGTGTACTAGCGGGAGCCCTAACCGGGGAGCTGTTTTTT.

This clone is categorized as medium-sized. The V call is TRBV7-9, the J call TRBJ1-5; possible D gene TRBD1, 6 bases. Germline CDR1 SEHNR, CDR2 FQNEAQ (reference sequence). The CDR3 has 15 amino acids. V was cut by 5 bases and J by 5 bases, with 16 bases left in between. CDR3 DNA: TGTGCCAGCAGCCCCACCGGGGCAGGGGATCAGCCCCAGCATTTT. Protein product: CASSPTGAGDQPQHF. The whole variable domain, remainder taken from reference TRBV7-9 and TRBJ1-5, is DTGVSQNPRHKITKRGQNVTFRCDPISEHNRLYWYRQTLGQGPEFLTYFQNEAQLEKSRLLSDRFSAERPKGSFSTLEIQRTEQGDSAMYLCASSPTGAGDQPQHFGDGTRLSIL.

V and J are TRBV4-2 and TRBJ2-7; D is ambiguous. CDR1 and CDR2 from the germline V gene are LGHNA and YNFKEQ. This CDR3 has 15 residues. V lost 0 bases and J 1 base, leaving 10 bases between the germline ends. The CDR3 DNA is TGTGCCAGCAGCCAAGACTTAGGCCCATCCTACGAGCAGTACTTC. Translating gives CASSQDLGPSYEQYF.

The rearrangement joins TRBV12-5 to TRBJ1-2; D is uncertain. Trimming stripped 3 bases from V and 1 base from J, with 6 bases between. Germline V gives CDR1 LGHNT, CDR2 FRNRAP. CDR3 size: 13 residues. CDR3 loop: CASGFGVNYGYTF. CDR3 nucleotides: TGTGCTAGTGGTTTCGGGGTTAACTATGGCTACACCTTC. The full variable domain, with the rest looked up from reference TRBV12-5 and TRBJ1-2, is DARVTQTPRHKVTEMGQEVTMRCQPILGHNTVFWYRQTMMQGLELLAYFRNRAPLDDSGMPKDRFSAEMPDATLATLKIQPSEPRDSAVYFCASGFGVNYGYTFGSGTRLTVV.

The chain is built from TRBV27 and TRBJ1-1; D is undetermined. Trimming removed 5 bases from V and 4 bases from J, with 14 bases in between. Germline V gives CDR1 MNHEY, CDR2 SMNVEV (reference sequence). The CDR3 totals 14 residues. CDR3 DNA: TGTGCCAGCAGTATCGGTGGATGGGGCACTGAAGCTTTCTTT. Translated, it gives CASSIGGWGTEAFF.

J is TRBJ2-2 and V is TRBV19; D is tentatively TRBD1 or TRBD2 (5 bases each). There are 15 residues in the CDR3. V lost 4 bases and J 4 bases, leaving 13 bases between the germline ends. In germline, CDR1 is LNHDA, CDR2 SQIVND (reference sequence). CDR3 residues: CASSTGGLGTGELFF. For the CDR3, the DNA is TGTGCCAGTAGTACTGGGGGTTTAGGCACCGGGGAGCTGTTTTTT.